The 30 T cell receptor beta chains reported below all come from one sample, sequenced in a study of a mutant IDH1 vaccine in newly diagnosed glioma. Their target antigens are unknown. Time point here: week 47, end of study. The content of each vaccine dose was 300 ug of mutant IDH1 20-mer peptide, and topical imiquimod accompanied it. Measured with immunoSEQ multiplex PCR; TCRdb has only the in-frame clones, and not every one. The sample shows 84,000 or so clones, 80% to 90% of them seen only once. Source: PBMCs, taken from a glioma patient whose treatment included an IDH1 peptide vaccine. The receptors here all came from a man aged 35 to 55 with glioma.

CDR3 amino acids: CASDRGPYGYTF. The CDR3 nucleotides read TGTGCCAGCGACAGGGGTCCCTATGGCTACACCTTC. The chain uses TRBV30 and TRBJ1-2; 8 bases are a match to TRBD1. In germline, CDR1 is GTSNPN, CDR2 SVGIG (reference sequence). Losses at the gene ends were 8 bases for V and 4 bases for J; bases not matched to a gene: 6. CDR3 length: 12 residues.

The rearrangement joins TRBV10-3 to TRBJ2-3; 10 bases line up with TRBD2. Germline V lookup: CDR1 ENHRY, CDR2 SYGVKD. The CDR3 consists of 15 residues. The trim removed 6 bases at V and 2 bases at J, leaving 5 bases unmatched. The CDR3 here is CAIRLAGAPTDTQYF. The CDR3, as DNA: TGTGCCATCAGGCTAGCGGGGGCCCCCACAGATACGCAGTATTTT.

The chain combines TRBV9 with TRBJ1-4; D unresolved. CDR1 and CDR2 (germline): SGDLS, YYNGEE. The V end was cut by 0 bases, the J end by 3 bases, with 12 bases between. This CDR3 is built from 16 residues. In DNA form, the CDR3 reads TGTGCCAGCAGCGTAGGCGGGCAGCACGCTAATGAAAAACTGTTTTTT. Its translation is CASSVGGQHANEKLFF.

This chain connects TRBV15 to TRBJ1-5; the D gene is possibly TRBD1 (5 bases). CDR1 and CDR2 from the germline V gene are LNHNV and YYDKDF (reference sequence). The CDR3 length is 14 residues. Trimming stripped 3 bases from V and 7 bases from J, with 13 bases between. In DNA form, the CDR3 reads TGTGCCACCAGCAGGGAGGTGGGGGACCAGCCCCAGCATTTT. Translating it yields CATSREVGDQPQHF.

This clone was seen only a few times. In DNA form, the CDR3 reads TGTGCCTGGAGTCAGGGGCCTTATGGCTACACCTTC. Amino acid sequence: CAWSQGPYGYTF. The genes are TRBV30 and TRBJ1-2, with a weak D call TRBD1 (6 bases). Between the trimmed V and J ends, which lost 2 bases and 5 bases, there was a span of 9 bases. Germline V lookup: CDR1 GTSNPN, CDR2 SVGIG (reference sequence). This CDR3 region has 12 residues. The variable domain in full, completed from reference TRBV30 and TRBJ1-2, reads SQTIHQWPATLVQPVGSPLSLECTVEGTSNPNLYWYRQAAGRGLQLLFYSVGIGQISSEVPQNLSASRPQDRQFILSSKKLLLSDSGFYLCAWSQGPYGYTFGSGTRLTVV.

This clone is a singleton in its sample. J is TRBJ2-1 and V is TRBV7-9; 12 bases fit TRBD2. Germline loops: CDR1 SEHNR, CDR2 FQNEAQ (reference sequence). V lost 1 base and J lost 1; bases outside the gene matches: 5. The CDR3 sequence is 18 residues long. In DNA form, the CDR3 reads TGTGCCAGCAGCTTAGGACTAGCGGGAGTTCTATCCTACAATGAGCAGTTCTTC. It encodes CASSLGLAGVLSYNEQFF.

This clone was observed a few times. The chain combines TRBV6-1 with TRBJ1-4; TRBD1 might be the D (6 bases). Germline CDR1 MNHNS, CDR2 SASEGT. The CDR3 sequence is 14 residues long. Deletions cut 4 bases from V and 5 bases from J, with 11 bases between. Here the CDR3 reads CASSADSGNEKLFF. As DNA, the CDR3 is TGTGCCAGCAGTGCGGACAGCGGGAATGAAAAACTGTTTTTT.

The chain uses TRBV4-3 and TRBJ2-5, with D hard to call. The CDR3 is 15 residues long. V was pared by 0 bases and J by 5 bases, with 13 bases between. CDR1 and CDR2 (germline): LGHNA, YSLEER. The chain's CDR3 is CASSQDNSEWETQYF. CDR3 nucleotides: TGCGCCAGCAGCCAAGACAACAGCGAGTGGGAGACCCAGTACTTC.

V usage is TRBV18 and J usage is TRBJ1-1; perhaps TRBD1 as D (5 bases). Germline CDR1 KGHSH, CDR2 LQKENI. Trimming took 2 bases from V and 3 from J, leaving 10 bases between them. The CDR3 sequence is 14 residues long. The CDR3 here is CASSPDLTDTEAFF. The CDR3 DNA reads as TGTGCCAGCTCACCAGACTTGACAGACACTGAAGCTTTCTTT.

This chain links TRBV30 with TRBJ1-2; no definite D call. This CDR3 comprises 12 residues. Germline CDR1 GTSNPN, CDR2 SVGIG (reference sequence). Between the trimmed V and J ends, which lost 0 bases and 5 bases, there was a span of 7 bases. The DNA of the CDR3 is TGTGCCTGGAGTGTCACCATTTATGGCTACACCTTC. Translated, it gives CAWSVTIYGYTF.

The V gene is TRBV5-1, the J gene TRBJ1-1; 12 bases match TRBD1. This CDR3 has 15 residues. Germline values: CDR1 SGHRS, CDR2 YFSETQ. With V trimmed by 4 bases and J by 4 bases, 5 bases remained unmatched. The CDR3 region is CASSPGQGAGTEAFF. The DNA of the CDR3 is TGCGCCAGCAGCCCGGGACAGGGGGCAGGCACTGAAGCTTTCTTT.

V gene TRBV5-4 combines with J gene TRBJ2-1; 8 bases are a match to TRBD2. The ends lost 6 bases at V and 6 bases at J; junction bases unmatched: 11. The germline V gene has CDR1 SGHNT and CDR2 YYREEE (reference sequence). The CDR3 has 15 amino acids. In DNA form, the CDR3 reads TGTGCCAGCACCGTGCGGAGCGGGAGTATCAATGAGCAGTTCTTC. Translated, it gives CASTVRSGSINEQFF.

The CDR3 region is CASSLGDSNQPQHF. The DNA of the CDR3 is TGTGCCAGCAGTCTAGGGGATAGCAATCAGCCCCAGCATTTT. The genes are TRBV7-2 and TRBJ1-5; TRBD1 is a possible D gene (5 bases). Germline V lookup: CDR1 SGHTA, CDR2 FQGNSA. Trimming took off 6 bases at V and 0 bases at J, with 9 bases between the two ends. The CDR3 runs 14 residues.

This rearrangement joins TRBV29-1 to TRBJ2-1, with D maybe TRBD1 (6 bases). Germline loops: CDR1 SQVTM, CDR2 ANQGSEA. V was clipped by 3 bases and J by 8 bases, with 20 bases between them. The CDR3 covers 15 residues. CDR3 nucleotide sequence: TGCAGCGTTGACCCACCGGGACACCCCACGGATGAGCAGTTCTTC. This sequence encodes CSVDPPGHPTDEQFF.

The CDR3 bases are TGTGCCAGCAGCTTGGGACAGGGCCCTAATGAAAAACTGTTTTTT. Its protein product is CASSLGQGPNEKLFF. V and J are TRBV7-9 and TRBJ1-4; TRBD1 matches at 9 bases. From germline, CDR1 is SEHNR and CDR2 FQNEAQ (reference sequence). This CDR3 region has 15 residues. Trimming at V came to 3 bases and at J to 3 bases, leaving 2 bases not matched to a gene. Using reference TRBV7-9 and TRBJ1-4 for the parts outside the CDR3, the full variable domain is DTGVSQNPRHKITKRGQNVTFRCDPISEHNRLYWYRQTLGQGPEFLTYFQNEAQLEKSRLLSDRFSAERPKGSFSTLEIQRTEQGDSAMYLCASSLGQGPNEKLFFGSGTQLSVL.

The genes are TRBV6-6 and TRBJ1-1, with a weak D call TRBD1 (5 bases). V was trimmed by 7 bases and J by 6 bases, leaving 15 bases between them. Germline-derived CDR1 and CDR2 are MNHNY and SVGAGI (reference sequence). The CDR3 is 13 amino acids. The DNA of the CDR3 is TGTGCCAGCACTAAGACGAAGGGGTCTGAAGCTTTCTTT. Protein product: CASTKTKGSEAFF.

J is TRBJ1-1 and V is TRBV6-5; D may be TRBD1 (5 bases). This CDR3 has 14 amino acids. Trimming shortened V by 5 bases and J by 7 bases, and 17 bases separated the two germline ends. CDR1 is MNHEY, CDR2 SVGAGI, per germline. CDR3 DNA sequence: TGTGCCAGCAGTCTCACAGGACGGAATATTGAAGCTTTCTTT. Its protein product is CASSLTGRNIEAFF.

The CDR3 is CAWRGAGKPLEQYF. The CDR3 coding sequence is TGTGCCTGGAGGGGAGCAGGGAAACCCCTCGAGCAGTACTTC. The chain employs TRBV30 and TRBJ2-7; D tentatively reads TRBD1 or TRBD2 (5 bases each). V gave up 3 bases and J gave up 6 bases, with 18 bases separating them. Germline V lookup: CDR1 GTSNPN, CDR2 SVGIG (reference sequence). The CDR3 has 14 residues.

The table lists this clone with a few counts. V gene TRBV11-2 combines with J gene TRBJ1-2, with 8 bases fitting TRBD1. Trimming took 5 bases from V and 4 from J; bases not matched to a gene: 9. From germline, CDR1 is SGHAT and CDR2 FQNNGV. The CDR3 is 15 residues long. The CDR3 DNA reads as TGTGCCAGCAGCCTACAGGGGGGGGTCAGCTATGGCTACACCTTC. Protein: CASSLQGGVSYGYTF.

The CDR3 sequence is CASSQDRRDSIYGYTF. DNA of the CDR3: TGCGCCAGCAGCCAAGATCGCCGGGACAGCATTTATGGCTACACCTTC. The V gene is TRBV4-3, the J gene TRBJ1-2, with 7 bases matching TRBD1. Per the germline V gene, CDR1 is LGHNA and CDR2 is YSLEER. The CDR3 covers 16 residues. Losses at the gene ends were 0 bases for V and 5 bases for J; bases not matched to a gene: 9.

This chain connects TRBV7-2 to TRBJ2-7; D not resolved. The ends were cut back, 5 bases at V and 3 bases at J, with 5 bases in the middle. CDR3 length: 11 residues. Germline loops: CDR1 SGHTA, CDR2 FQGNSA. CDR3 protein: CASSQDYEQYF. In DNA, the CDR3 is TGTGCCAGCAGCCAAGACTACGAGCAGTACTTC.

This chain connects TRBV11-2 to TRBJ1-1, with TRBD1 matching over 7 bases. The CDR3 runs 13 residues. In germline, CDR1 is SGHAT, CDR2 FQNNGV. J lost 4 bases, V lost 8 bases, and 7 bases had no gene match. CDR3 sequence (DNA): TGTGCCAGCGGGAGGGGGCCGGGCACTGAAGCTTTCTTT. Translating gives CASGRGPGTEAFF.

The gene calls are TRBV12-5 and TRBJ2-5, with 9 positions matching TRBD1. The CDR3 consists of 19 residues. The germline V gene encodes CDR1 LGHNT and CDR2 FRNRAP. V shed 1 base, J shed 2 bases, and the junction held 14 bases outside the gene matches. The CDR3 nucleotides are TGTGCTAGTGGTTTGGCCACAGGGGGCCTTAAAGTACTTCAAGAGACCCAGTACTTC. Protein: CASGLATGGLKVLQETQYF.

This clone came up once. The genes are TRBV19 and TRBJ2-7, with TRBD2 matching over 8 bases. This CDR3 has 18 residues. Germline lookup yields CDR1 LNHDA and CDR2 SQIVND (reference sequence). V dropped 0 bases and J dropped 0; count of bases not matched to a gene: 10. The CDR3 DNA sequence: TGTGCCAGTAGTATAGAACTTTCGCGCGGGAGGAGCTCCTACGAGCAGTACTTC. Protein: CASSIELSRGRSSYEQYF.

The rearrangement joins TRBV7-2 to TRBJ1-3, with TRBD1 identical over 7 bases. After removal of 3 bases from V and 0 bases from J, the junction contained 5 bases not matched to a gene. This CDR3 region has 16 residues. Looked up from germline, CDR1 is SGHTA and CDR2 is FQGNSA. In DNA form, the CDR3 reads TGTGCCAGCAGCTTGGGACAGTTGAGCTCTGGAAACACCATATATTTT. Translated: CASSLGQLSSGNTIYF. Based on the CDR3 plus reference TRBV7-2 and TRBJ1-3, the full variable domain is GAGVSQSPSNKVTEKGKDVELRCDPISGHTALYWYRQSLGQGLEFLIYFQGNSAPDKSGLPSDRFSAERTGGSVSTLTIQRTQQEDSAVYLCASSLGQLSSGNTIYFGEGSWLTVV.

This chain joins TRBV10-3 and TRBJ2-3, with D maybe TRBD2 (6 bases). In germline, CDR1 is ENHRY, CDR2 SYGVKD. The CDR3 runs to 16 residues. Trimming stripped 0 bases from V and 3 bases from J, with 13 bases between. As DNA, the CDR3 is TGTGCCATCAGTGAGTCGGAGGGTCTAGTTACAGATACGCAGTATTTT. It codes for CAISESEGLVTDTQYF.

V gene TRBV7-9 combines with J gene TRBJ1-2; TRBD1 is a possible D gene (5 bases). Germline values: CDR1 SEHNR, CDR2 FQNEAQ (reference sequence). The CDR3 totals 14 residues. With 1 base removed from V and 4 bases from J, the gap between germline ends came to 10 bases. As DNA, the CDR3 is TGTGCCAGCAGCTTAGGGGGACGGACCTATGGCTACACCTTC. Amino acid sequence: CASSLGGRTYGYTF.

This clone was counted a single time. The genes are TRBV2 and TRBJ2-7, with a tentative D call TRBD2 (5 bases). V lost 7 bases and J 6 bases, leaving 22 bases between the germline ends. This CDR3 has 15 residues. CDR1 is SNHLY and CDR2 is FYNNEI in the germline V gene. The CDR3 spells CASTKSGYGGVEQYF. The CDR3 DNA follows: TGTGCCAGCACAAAGAGCGGATACGGAGGAGTCGAGCAGTACTTC.

CDR3 sequence reads: CAISDTSGRARNEQFF. The DNA for the CDR3 is TGTGCCATCAGTGACACTAGCGGGAGGGCCAGGAATGAGCAGTTCTTC. The V gene is TRBV10-3, the J gene TRBJ2-1; 13 bases line up with TRBD2. The V segment lost 3 bases and the J segment 7 bases; nucleotides outside the gene matches: 6. Looked up from germline, CDR1 is ENHRY and CDR2 is SYGVKD. The CDR3 runs 16 residues.

The chain joins TRBV5-1 to TRBJ2-6; TRBD1 matches at 9 bases. This CDR3 comprises 18 residues. Germline V gene sequence: CDR1 SGHRS, CDR2 YFSETQ. V lost 3 bases to trimming and J lost 2 bases; unmatched junction nucleotides: 9. The CDR3 loop reads CASSSSPGTGTGANVLTF. The CDR3, as DNA: TGCGCCAGCAGCTCCAGTCCCGGGACAGGGACTGGGGCCAACGTCCTGACTTTC. The entire variable domain, with the rest obtained from reference TRBV5-1 and TRBJ2-6, is as follows: KAGVTQTPRYLIKTRGQQVTLSCSPISGHRSVSWYQQTPGQGLQFLFEYFSETQRNKGNFPGRFSGRQFSNSRSEMNVSTLELGDSALYLCASSSSPGTGTGANVLTFGAGSRLTVL.